Below are 2 T cell receptor beta chains sequenced from a single sample in a study of blood T cell repertoires in COVID-19. Generated by immunoSEQ multiplex PCR, the TCRdb table keeps only in-frame clones and is missing some. This table holds hundreds of thousands of clones, approximately 81% found once. Material: peripheral blood. All receptors derive from an elderly woman with active or convalescent COVID-19.

This chain joins TRBV7-6 and TRBJ1-1; 8 bases match TRBD1. Germline assignment: CDR1 SGHVS and CDR2 FNYEAQ. The ends lost 6 bases at V and 2 bases at J; junction bases unmatched: 2. The CDR3 has 13 amino acids. DNA for the CDR3: TGTGCCAGCAGTGGACAGGGTAACACTGAAGCTTTCTTT. This translates into CASSGQGNTEAFF.

The rearrangement links TRBV7-2 to TRBJ2-7; TRBD2 matches 8 bases. J lost 6 bases, V lost 5 bases, and 12 bases had no gene match. The CDR3 runs 15 residues. Per germline, CDR1 SGHTA and CDR2 FQGNSA. CDR3 residues: CASSPRQAGEPEQYF. In DNA, the CDR3 is TGTGCCAGCAGCCCTCGTCAAGCGGGAGAGCCCGAGCAGTACTTC. The full variable domain, rest sourced from reference TRBV7-2 and TRBJ2-7, is GAGVSQSPSNKVTEKGKDVELRCDPISGHTALYWYRQSLGQGLEFLIYFQGNSAPDKSGLPSDRFSAERTGGSVSTLTIQRTQQEDSAVYLCASSPRQAGEPEQYFGPGTRLTVT.